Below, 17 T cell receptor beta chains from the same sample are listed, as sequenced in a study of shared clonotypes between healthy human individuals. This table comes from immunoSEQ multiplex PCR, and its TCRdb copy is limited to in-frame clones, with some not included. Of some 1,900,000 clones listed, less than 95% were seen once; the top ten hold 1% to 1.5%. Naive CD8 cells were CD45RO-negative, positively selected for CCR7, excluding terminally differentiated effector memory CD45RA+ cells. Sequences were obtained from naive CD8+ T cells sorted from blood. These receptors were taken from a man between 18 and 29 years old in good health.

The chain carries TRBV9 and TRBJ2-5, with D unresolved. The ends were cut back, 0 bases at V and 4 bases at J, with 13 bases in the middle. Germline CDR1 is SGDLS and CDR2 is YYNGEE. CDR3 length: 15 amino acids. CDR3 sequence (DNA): TGTGCCAGCAGCGTAGAAGGGATTGTGGGAGAGACCCAGTACTTC. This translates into CASSVEGIVGETQYF.

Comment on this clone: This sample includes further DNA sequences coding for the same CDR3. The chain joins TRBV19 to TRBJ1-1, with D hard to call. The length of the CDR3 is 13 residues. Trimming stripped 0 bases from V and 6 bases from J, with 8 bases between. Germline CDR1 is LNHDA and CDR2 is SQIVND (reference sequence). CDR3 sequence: CASSIDLESEAFF. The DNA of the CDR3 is TGTGCCAGTAGTATAGATCTCGAATCTGAAGCTTTCTTT.

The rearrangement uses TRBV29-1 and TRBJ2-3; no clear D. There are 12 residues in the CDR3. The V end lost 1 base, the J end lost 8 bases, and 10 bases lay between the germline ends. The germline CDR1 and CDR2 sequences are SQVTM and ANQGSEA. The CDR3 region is CSVEALPATQYF. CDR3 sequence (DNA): TGCAGCGTTGAAGCCCTACCGGCTACGCAGTATTTT.

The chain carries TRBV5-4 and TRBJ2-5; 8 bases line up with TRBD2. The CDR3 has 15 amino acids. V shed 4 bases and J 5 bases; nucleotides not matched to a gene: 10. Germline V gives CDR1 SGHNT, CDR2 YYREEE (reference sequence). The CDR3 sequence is CASSPVGPGGETQYF. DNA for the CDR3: TGTGCCAGCAGCCCGGTAGGTCCGGGAGGGGAGACCCAGTACTTC.

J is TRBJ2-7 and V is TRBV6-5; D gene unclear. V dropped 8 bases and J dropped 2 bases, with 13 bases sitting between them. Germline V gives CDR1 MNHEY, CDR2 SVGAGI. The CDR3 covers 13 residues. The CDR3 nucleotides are TGTGCCAGCGGCCCACTTTTTCCCTACGAGCAGTACTTC. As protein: CASGPLFPYEQYF.

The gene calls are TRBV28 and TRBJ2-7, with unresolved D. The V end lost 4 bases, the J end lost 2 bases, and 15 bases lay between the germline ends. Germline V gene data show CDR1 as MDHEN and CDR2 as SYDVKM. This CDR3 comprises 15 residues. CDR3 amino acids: CASSSLDGGPYEQYF. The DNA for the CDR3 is TGTGCCAGCAGTTCCCTTGACGGTGGACCCTACGAGCAGTACTTC.

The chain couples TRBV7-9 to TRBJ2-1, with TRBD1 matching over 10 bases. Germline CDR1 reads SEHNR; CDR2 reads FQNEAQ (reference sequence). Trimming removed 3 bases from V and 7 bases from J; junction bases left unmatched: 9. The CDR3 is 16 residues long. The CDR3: CASSLSRDRGGNEQFF. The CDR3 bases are TGTGCCAGCAGCTTGTCTCGGGACAGGGGCGGTAATGAGCAGTTCTTC. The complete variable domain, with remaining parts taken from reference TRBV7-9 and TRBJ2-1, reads DTGVSQNPRHKITKRGQNVTFRCDPISEHNRLYWYRQTLGQGPEFLTYFQNEAQLEKSRLLSDRFSAERPKGSFSTLEIQRTEQGDSAMYLCASSLSRDRGGNEQFFGPGTRLTVL.

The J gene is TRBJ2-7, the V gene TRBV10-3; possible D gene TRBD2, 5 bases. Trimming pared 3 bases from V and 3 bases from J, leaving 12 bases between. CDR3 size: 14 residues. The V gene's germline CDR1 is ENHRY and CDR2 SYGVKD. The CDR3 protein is CAISDPDYLYEQYF. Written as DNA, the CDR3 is TGTGCCATCAGTGATCCTGACTACCTCTACGAGCAGTACTTC.

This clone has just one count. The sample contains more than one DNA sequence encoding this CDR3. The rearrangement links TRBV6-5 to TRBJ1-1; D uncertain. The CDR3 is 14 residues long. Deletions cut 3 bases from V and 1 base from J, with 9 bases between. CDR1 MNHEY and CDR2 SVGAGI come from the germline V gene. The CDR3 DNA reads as TGTGCCAGCAGTTATTTAGGAGCGAACACTGAAGCTTTCTTT. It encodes CASSYLGANTEAFF.

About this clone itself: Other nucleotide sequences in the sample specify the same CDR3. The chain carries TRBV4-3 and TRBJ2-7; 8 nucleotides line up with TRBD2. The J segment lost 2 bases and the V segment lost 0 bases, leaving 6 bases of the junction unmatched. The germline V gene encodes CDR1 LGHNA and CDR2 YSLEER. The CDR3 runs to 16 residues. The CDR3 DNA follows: TGCGCCAGCAGCCAAGATAGGCTAGCGGGTACCTACGAGCAGTACTTC. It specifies CASSQDRLAGTYEQYF.

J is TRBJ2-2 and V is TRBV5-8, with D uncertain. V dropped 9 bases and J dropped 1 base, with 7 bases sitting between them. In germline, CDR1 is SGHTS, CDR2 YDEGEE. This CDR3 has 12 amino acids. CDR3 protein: CAMTENTGELFF. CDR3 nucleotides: TGTGCCATGACGGAGAACACCGGGGAGCTGTTTTTT.

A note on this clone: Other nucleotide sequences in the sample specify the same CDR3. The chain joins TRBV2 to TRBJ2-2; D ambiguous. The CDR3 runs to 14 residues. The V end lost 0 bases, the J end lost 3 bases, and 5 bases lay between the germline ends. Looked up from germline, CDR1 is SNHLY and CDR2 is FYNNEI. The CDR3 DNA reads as TGTGCCAGCAGTGAAGCGGGTTACACCGGGGAGCTGTTTTTT. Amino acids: CASSEAGYTGELFF. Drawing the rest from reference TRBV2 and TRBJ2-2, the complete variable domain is EPEVTQTPSHQVTQMGQEVILRCVPISNHLYFYWYRQILGQKVEFLVSFYNNEISEKSEIFDDQFSVERPDGSNFTLKIRSTKLEDSAMYFCASSEAGYTGELFFGEGSRLTVL.

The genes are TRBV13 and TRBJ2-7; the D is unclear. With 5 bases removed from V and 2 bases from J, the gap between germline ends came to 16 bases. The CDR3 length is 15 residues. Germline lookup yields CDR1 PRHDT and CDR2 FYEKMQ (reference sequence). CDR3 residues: CASSPGSGSPYEQYF. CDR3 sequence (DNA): TGTGCCAGCAGCCCCGGTAGTGGCTCACCCTACGAGCAGTACTTC.

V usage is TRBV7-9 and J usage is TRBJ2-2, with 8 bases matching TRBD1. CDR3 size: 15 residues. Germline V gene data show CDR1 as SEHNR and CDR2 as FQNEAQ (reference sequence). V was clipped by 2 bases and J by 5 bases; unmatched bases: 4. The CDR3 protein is CASSLRQGATGELFF. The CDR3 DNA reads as TGTGCCAGCAGCTTACGGCAGGGGGCTACCGGGGAGCTGTTTTTT.

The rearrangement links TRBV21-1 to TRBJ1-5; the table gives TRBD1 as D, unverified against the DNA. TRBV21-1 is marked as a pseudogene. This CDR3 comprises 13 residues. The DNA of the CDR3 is TGTGCCAGAACGGACACCTGCAATCAGCCCCAGCATTTT. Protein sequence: CARTDTCNQPQHF.

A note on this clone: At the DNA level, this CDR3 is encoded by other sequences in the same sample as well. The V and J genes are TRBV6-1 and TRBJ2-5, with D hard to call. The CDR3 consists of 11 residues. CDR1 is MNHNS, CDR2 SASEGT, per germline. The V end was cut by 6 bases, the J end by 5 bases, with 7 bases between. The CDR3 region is CASRDWETQYF. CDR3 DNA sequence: TGTGCCAGCAGAGATTGGGAGACCCAGTACTTC.

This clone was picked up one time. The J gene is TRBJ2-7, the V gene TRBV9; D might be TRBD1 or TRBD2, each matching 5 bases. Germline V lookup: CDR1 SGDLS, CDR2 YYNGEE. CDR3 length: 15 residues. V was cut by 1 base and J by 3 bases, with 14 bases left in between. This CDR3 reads CASSVTGTPHYEQYF. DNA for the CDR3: TGTGCCAGCAGCGTAACCGGGACGCCACACTACGAGCAGTACTTC.